The sequence of this T cell receptor beta chain was determined in a study of T-cell reconstitution after alpha-beta-depleted transplantation in children. A remark on this clonotype: As yet, its antigen is unknown.

The TCRbeta library incorporated unique molecular identifiers. TCRdb re-called the PCR reads with MiXCR, one entry per CDR3 protein. The sample yields some 200,000 distinct CDR3 sequences, around 9.2% seen once. Study-wide findings and caveats: T-cell counts and diversity were attributed mostly to newly produced T cells one year after transplant. Diversity of TCRbeta at day 60 was high in some patients, arising from surviving recipient T cells and thymic progenitors. Several hundred expanded graft clones reportedly supplied alpha-beta T cells about two months after transplant.

This CDR3 comprises 15 residues. Germline assignment: CDR1 SGHTA and CDR2 FQGNSA. V lost 4 bases to trimming and J lost 8 bases, with 17 bases between them. V usage is TRBV7-2 and J usage is TRBJ2-2; D perhaps matches TRBD1 (6 bases). This TCR was sampled from a male patient between 2 and 15 years old who had a stem cell transplant for acute myeloid leukemia, so the T cells may come from the graft donor. Sequences were derived from PBMCs, mostly from graft donor cells, sampled 360 days after TCRalphabeta/CD19-depleted stem cell transplant. The CDR3 DNA reads TGTGCCAGCAGCTCCCGGACAGCCCGGTCGGGGGAGCTGTTTTTT. This gives the protein CASSSRTARSGELFF.